These 3 T cell receptor beta chains share one sample of origin, sequenced in a study of lymphopenia after photon versus proton radiotherapy. Generated by immunoSEQ multiplex PCR, the TCRdb table keeps only in-frame clones and is missing some. Here the sample spans nearly 25,000 clones, about 82% being singletons. The sample here was peripheral blood, taken from a patient treated with proton-based radiotherapy. These receptors originate from a woman in her 70s with pancreatic cancer.

J is TRBJ2-7 and V is TRBV5-6; no clear D. The V end was cut by 2 bases, the J end by 4 bases, with 10 bases between. From germline, CDR1 is SGHDT and CDR2 YYEEEE. The CDR3 is 13 amino acids. CDR3 sequence (DNA): TGTGCCAGCAGCTTCTGGAGTCCTTACGAGCAGTACTTC. This codes for CASSFWSPYEQYF.

This clone showed up just once. The chain has TRBV9 and TRBJ2-3; tentative D call: TRBD2 (5 bases). Trimming took off 3 bases at V and 1 base at J, with 12 bases between the two ends. The CDR3 consists of 15 residues. The germline V gene encodes CDR1 SGDLS and CDR2 YYNGEE. This CDR3 is CASSALAQGTDTQYF. Written as DNA, the CDR3 is TGTGCCAGCAGCGCCCTAGCCCAGGGCACAGATACGCAGTATTTT.

A few counts support this clone. J is TRBJ1-5 and V is TRBV6-5, with a tentative D call TRBD1 (5 bases). Trimming shortened V by 5 bases and J by 5 bases, and 13 bases separated the two germline ends. CDR3 size: 14 residues. Per germline, CDR1 MNHEY and CDR2 SVGAGI. CDR3 amino acids: CASSPFMTDQPQHF. The CDR3 nucleotides read TGTGCCAGCAGTCCGTTTATGACAGATCAGCCCCAGCATTTT.